These T cell receptor beta chains were read from a single sample in a study of blood T cell repertoires in COVID-19. Profiled with immunoSEQ multiplex PCR; TCRdb holds only in-frame clones, not every one. The repertoire holds about 160,000 clones, with around 82% as singletons. Sequences were obtained from peripheral blood. The receptors derive from a middle-aged woman with COVID-19, enrolled during active disease. Both conserved end residues are part of each CDR3. Fields, in order: CDR3 DNA, CDR3 protein, J gene, clone size, V gene, D gene. The D gene is left open where the match is weak. Size is stated for part of the rows, as once, few or many counts, or as a class when the clone is expanded.

DNA: TGTGCCAGCGGGACAGACCCGAAACCAAACACTGAAGCTTTCTTT
CDR3: CASGTDPKPNTEAFF
J: TRBJ1-1
size: .
V: TRBV2
D: TRBD1

DNA: TGTGCCAGCAGCGTAGCCCCAGGGCTGTCCCCAGGGCACAATGAGCAGTTCTTC
CDR3: CASSVAPGLSPGHNEQFF
J: TRBJ2-1
size: .
V: TRBV9
D: .

DNA: TGTGCCAGCAGCCGACTTAGGGACAGGTACATGAACACTGAAGCTTTCTTT
CDR3: CASSRLRDRYMNTEAFF
J: TRBJ1-1
size: few
V: TRBV28
D: TRBD1

DNA: TGTGCCAGCAGTGAGGGGCTAGCGGCCCAAGAGACCCAGTACTTC
CDR3: CASSEGLAAQETQYF
J: TRBJ2-5
size: .
V: TRBV2
D: TRBD2

DNA: TGTGCCAGCAGCTTTGGTCAAGGGAGCAACATTCAGTACTTC
CDR3: CASSFGQGSNIQYF
J: TRBJ2-4
size: once
V: TRBV5-5
D: .

DNA: TGCGCCAGCAGCCTAGACAGGGGGGCGGGAGAGACCCAGTACTTC
CDR3: CASSLDRGAGETQYF
J: TRBJ2-5
size: .
V: TRBV5-1
D: TRBD1

DNA: TGTGCCAGCAGCTCAAGCTTCACAGGGGACTATGGCTACACCTTC
CDR3: CASSSSFTGDYGYTF
J: TRBJ1-2
size: .
V: TRBV7-2
D: TRBD1

DNA: TGTGCCAGCAGTTTATCAAGGGAGGGGAGACTGGGCACTGAAGCTTTCTTT
CDR3: CASSLSREGRLGTEAFF
J: TRBJ1-1
size: .
V: TRBV28
D: .

DNA: TGTGCCAGTAGTATGGTAGGGAGGGAAAACATTCAGTACTTC
CDR3: CASSMVGRENIQYF
J: TRBJ2-4
size: .
V: TRBV19
D: TRBD2

DNA: TGTGCCACCTCGACAGGGGGCGCGGAGGAAAAACTGTTTTTT
CDR3: CATSTGGAEEKLFF
J: TRBJ1-4
size: .
V: TRBV19
D: TRBD1

DNA: TGTGCCAGCAGTACAAGAAATGAGCAGTTCTTC
CDR3: CASSTRNEQFF
J: TRBJ2-1
size: many
V: TRBV12-3/TRBV12-4
D: .

DNA: TGTGCCAGCAGCCAAGATGTCCAGTTCCAGGAAGCTTTCTTT
CDR3: CASSQDVQFQEAFF
J: TRBJ1-1
size: few
V: TRBV4-2
D: .

DNA: TGTGCCAGCAGTGGGGACAGGGTTCAGCCCCAGCATTTT
CDR3: CASSGDRVQPQHF
J: TRBJ1-5
size: .
V: TRBV2
D: TRBD1

DNA: TGTGCCAGCAAAGCCGCGGGAAACACCATATATTTT
CDR3: CASKAAGNTIYF
J: TRBJ1-3
size: .
V: TRBV27
D: .

DNA: TGCAGCGTTGCTCCGGGGATGGACACTGAAGCTTTCTTT
CDR3: CSVAPGMDTEAFF
J: TRBJ1-1
size: .
V: TRBV29-1
D: .

DNA: TGTGCCAGCAGTTCCGGGACAGATAATTCACCCCTCCACTTT
CDR3: CASSSGTDNSPLHF
J: TRBJ1-6
size: .
V: TRBV7-8
D: TRBD1

DNA: TGTGCCAGCAGCTTGGGGCCGGGACAGAAAAATGAAAAACTGTTTTTT
CDR3: CASSLGPGQKNEKLFF
J: TRBJ1-4
size: .
V: TRBV5-4
D: TRBD1

DNA: TGCGCCAGCAGCTTTTTCAGGGGGGGGACCCCGGGACTAGCGGCCCCACGAGGGACCCAGTACTTC
CDR3: CASSFFRGGTPGLAAPRGTQYF
J: TRBJ2-5
size: .
V: TRBV5-1
D: TRBD2

DNA: TGTGCCAGCATTCGGGACATCGATGGCTACACCTTC
CDR3: CASIRDIDGYTF
J: TRBJ1-2
size: .
V: TRBV12-3/TRBV12-4
D: .

DNA: TGTGCCAGCAGCTTAACCCGGGGGGTCTACACCTTC
CDR3: CASSLTRGVYTF
J: TRBJ1-2
size: .
V: TRBV5-6
D: .

DNA: TGTGCCAGCAGTTACTCACGGCCGGGACTAGCTGGTGAGCAGTACTTC
CDR3: CASSYSRPGLAGEQYF
J: TRBJ2-7
size: .
V: TRBV6-5
D: TRBD2

DNA: TGTGCCAGCAGCCAAGATCCAGGAACAGATACGCAGTATTTT
CDR3: CASSQDPGTDTQYF
J: TRBJ2-3
size: .
V: TRBV3-1/TRBV3-2
D: .

DNA: TGCAGTGCTAGTTATGTCTCAGCAGGGGACGAGCAGTACTTC
CDR3: CSASYVSAGDEQYF
J: TRBJ2-7
size: once
V: TRBV20-1
D: .

DNA: TGTGCCTGGAGGAAGCCGGGACAGGGGAATGGAAACACCATATATTTT
CDR3: CAWRKPGQGNGNTIYF
J: TRBJ1-3
size: .
V: TRBV30
D: TRBD1

DNA: TGTGCCAGCAGTTTTCAGCGGGAGAGGTACGAGCAGTACTTC
CDR3: CASSFQRERYEQYF
J: TRBJ2-7
size: .
V: TRBV28
D: TRBD2

DNA: TGTGCCAGTAGTATCCGACTATATCAGCCCCAGCATTTT
CDR3: CASSIRLYQPQHF
J: TRBJ1-5
size: .
V: TRBV19
D: .

DNA: TGTGCCAGCAGCTGGGGACAGACGAACACTGAAGCTTTCTTT
CDR3: CASSWGQTNTEAFF
J: TRBJ1-1
size: .
V: TRBV5-4
D: TRBD1

DNA: TGTGCCAGCAAAGCACAGGTCCTCACAGATACGCAGTATTTT
CDR3: CASKAQVLTDTQYF
J: TRBJ2-3
size: .
V: TRBV28
D: .